This T cell receptor beta chain originates from a study of blood T cells in healthy people across ages. Study-level findings and limits: Naive CD4+ cell counts and diversity both ran higher in long-lived than in aged donors.

The CDR3 consists of 16 residues. The authors ran a second PCR of 7 to 11 cycles using a sample-barcoded 5' primer and a J-beta primer mix. A single record per CDR3 protein comes from TCRdb applying MiXCR to the 5' RACE reads. The table has 550,000 to 750,000 distinct CDR3 sequences, 21% seen once; the top ten hold roughly 3.7%. This clonotype was observed a few times. Its antigen is unknown. The chain combines TRBV12-3 or TRBV12-4 with TRBJ2-5, with TRBD2 matching 9 bases. The assigned J gene may be wrong: the sequence end matches TRBJ2-1 better. The sequence was obtained from a man in his sixties or seventies in good health. Sequences were obtained from blood. Here the CDR3 reads CASSSRAAGGDGEQFF. The DNA for the CDR3 is TGTGCCAGCAGTTCACGCGCAGCGGGAGGTGACGGTGAGCAGTTCTTC.